This TCR beta chain is from a study of blood T cell repertoires in COVID-19. About the study: The study drew acute and convalescent COVID-19 samples from the United States, Italy and Spain. The cDNA or gDNA used as material had been derived from T cells, B-cell-depleted T cells, or PBMCs.

Per the original methods: From reference gene primer amplification, estimates of nucleated cell counts were derived. Libraries were prepared by immunoSEQ multiplex PCR; TCRdb keeps only in-frame clonotypes and omits some of them. That table is the source of V, J and clone size, and D and trimming were worked out from the DNA. The sample has under 250,000 clones, approximately 81% seen once. The sequence came from a woman at least 80 years old with acute or convalescent COVID-19. Sequenced sample: peripheral blood.

CDR3 bases: TGCAGCGGCCATCGGGGGAACACTGAAGCTTTCTTT. Translation: CSGHRGNTEAFF. The V call is TRBV29-1, the J call TRBJ1-1; D unclear. This CDR3 has 12 amino acids. Germline lookup yields CDR1 SQVTM and CDR2 ANQGSEA. Trimming pared 7 bases from V and 1 base from J, leaving 10 bases between.